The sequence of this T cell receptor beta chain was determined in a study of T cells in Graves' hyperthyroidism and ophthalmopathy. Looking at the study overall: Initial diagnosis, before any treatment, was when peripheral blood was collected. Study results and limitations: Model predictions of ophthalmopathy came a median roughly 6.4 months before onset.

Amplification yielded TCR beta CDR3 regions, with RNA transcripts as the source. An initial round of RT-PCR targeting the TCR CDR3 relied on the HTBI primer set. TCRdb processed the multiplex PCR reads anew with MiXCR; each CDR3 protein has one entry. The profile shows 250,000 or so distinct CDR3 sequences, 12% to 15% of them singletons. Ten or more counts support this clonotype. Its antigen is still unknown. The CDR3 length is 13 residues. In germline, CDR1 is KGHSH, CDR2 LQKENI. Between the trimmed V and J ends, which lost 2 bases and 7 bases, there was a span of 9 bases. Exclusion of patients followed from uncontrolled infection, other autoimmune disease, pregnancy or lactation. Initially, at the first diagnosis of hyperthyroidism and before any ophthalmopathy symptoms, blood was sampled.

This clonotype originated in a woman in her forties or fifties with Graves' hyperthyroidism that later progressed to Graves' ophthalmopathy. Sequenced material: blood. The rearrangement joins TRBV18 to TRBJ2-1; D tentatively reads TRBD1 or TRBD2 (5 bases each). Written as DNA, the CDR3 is TGTGCCAGCTCACCATCTGGGGGTAATGAGCAGTTCTTC. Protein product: CASSPSGGNEQFF.